The TCR beta chain described here comes from a study of blood T cell repertoires in COVID-19. Study-wide context: COVID-19 samples collected from the United States, Italy and Spain covered acute and convalescent phases. T cells, B-cell-depleted T cells, or PBMCs supplied cDNA or gDNA.

Authors' analysis steps: For nucleated cells, counts were estimated from reference gene primer amplification. Method: immunoSEQ multiplex PCR; TCRdb's copy keeps in-frame clones and lacks some. Clone size and V and J calls were adopted from that table, with D and trimming inferred from the DNA. Here the sample spans about 260,000 clones, roughly nine tenths being singletons. The sample was peripheral blood. This clonotype was obtained from a man aged 55 to 70 who had recovered from COVID-19.

The DNA for the CDR3 is TGCGCCAGCAGCCCCGGGGGACAGGGATTCGACGGCTACACCTTC. Translated: CASSPGGQGFDGYTF. The chain links TRBV4-1 to TRBJ1-2; the match to TRBD1 covers 9 bases. Germline V gene lookup returns CDR1 MGHRA and CDR2 YSYEKL. The CDR3 length is 15 residues. After removal of 4 bases from V and 8 bases from J, the junction contained 11 bases not matched to a gene.